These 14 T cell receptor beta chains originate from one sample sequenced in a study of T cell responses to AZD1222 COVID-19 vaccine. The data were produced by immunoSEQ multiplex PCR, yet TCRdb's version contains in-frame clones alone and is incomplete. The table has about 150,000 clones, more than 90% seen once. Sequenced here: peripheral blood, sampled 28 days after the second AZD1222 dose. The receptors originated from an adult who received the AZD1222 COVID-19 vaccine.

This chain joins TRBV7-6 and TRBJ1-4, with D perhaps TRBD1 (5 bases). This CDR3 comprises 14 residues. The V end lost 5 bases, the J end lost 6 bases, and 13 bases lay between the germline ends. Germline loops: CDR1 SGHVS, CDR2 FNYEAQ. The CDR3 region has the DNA TGTGCCAGCAGCCGGGGACGGGGGGATGAAAAACTGTTTTTT. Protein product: CASSRGRGDEKLFF.

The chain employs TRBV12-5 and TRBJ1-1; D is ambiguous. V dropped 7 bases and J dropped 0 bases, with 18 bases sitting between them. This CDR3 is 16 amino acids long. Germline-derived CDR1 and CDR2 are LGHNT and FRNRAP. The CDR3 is CASATLGYVMNTEAFF. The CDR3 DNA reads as TGTGCTAGTGCCACCCTCGGGTACGTAATGAACACTGAAGCTTTCTTT.

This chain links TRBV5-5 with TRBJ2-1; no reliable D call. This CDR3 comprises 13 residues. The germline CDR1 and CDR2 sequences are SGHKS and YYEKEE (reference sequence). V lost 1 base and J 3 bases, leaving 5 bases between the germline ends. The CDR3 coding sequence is TGTGCCAGCAGCTTGTGGCTCTACAATGAGCAGTTCTTC. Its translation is CASSLWLYNEQFF.

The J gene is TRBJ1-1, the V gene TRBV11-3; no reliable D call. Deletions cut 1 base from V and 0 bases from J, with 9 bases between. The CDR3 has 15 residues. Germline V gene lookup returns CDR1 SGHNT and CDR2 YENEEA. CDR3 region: CASSLGGTLNTEAFF. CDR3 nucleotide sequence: TGTGCCAGCAGCTTAGGAGGAACTCTGAACACTGAAGCTTTCTTT.

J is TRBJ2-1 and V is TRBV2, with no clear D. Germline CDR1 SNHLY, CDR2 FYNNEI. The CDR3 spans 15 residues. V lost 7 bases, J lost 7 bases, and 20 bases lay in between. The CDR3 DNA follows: TGTGCCAGCACCGACAAGTTCCCGGGTTATAATGAGCAGTTCTTC. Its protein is CASTDKFPGYNEQFF. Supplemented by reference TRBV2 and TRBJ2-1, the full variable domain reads EPEVTQTPSHQVTQMGQEVILRCVPISNHLYFYWYRQILGQKVEFLVSFYNNEISEKSEIFDDQFSVERPDGSNFTLKIRSTKLEDSAMYFCASTDKFPGYNEQFFGPGTRLTVL.

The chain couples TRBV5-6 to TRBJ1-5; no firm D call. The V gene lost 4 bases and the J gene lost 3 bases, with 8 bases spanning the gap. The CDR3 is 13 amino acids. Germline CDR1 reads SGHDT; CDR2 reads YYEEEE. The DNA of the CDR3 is TGTGCCAGCAGCCCCCGGCCCAATCAGCCCCAGCATTTT. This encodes CASSPRPNQPQHF.

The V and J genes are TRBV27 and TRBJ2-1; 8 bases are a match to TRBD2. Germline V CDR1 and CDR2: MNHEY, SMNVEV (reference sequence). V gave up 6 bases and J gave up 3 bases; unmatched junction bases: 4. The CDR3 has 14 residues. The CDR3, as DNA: TGTGCCAGCAGAGCGGGGGCCCACTACAATGAGCAGTTCTTC. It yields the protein CASRAGAHYNEQFF.

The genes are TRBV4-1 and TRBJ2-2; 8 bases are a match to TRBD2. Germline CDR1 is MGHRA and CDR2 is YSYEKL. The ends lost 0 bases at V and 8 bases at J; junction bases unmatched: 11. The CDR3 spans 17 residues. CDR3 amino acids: CASSQEPSGGPLGELFF. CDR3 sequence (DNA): TGCGCCAGCAGCCAAGAACCCAGCGGGGGCCCCCTGGGGGAGCTGTTTTTT.

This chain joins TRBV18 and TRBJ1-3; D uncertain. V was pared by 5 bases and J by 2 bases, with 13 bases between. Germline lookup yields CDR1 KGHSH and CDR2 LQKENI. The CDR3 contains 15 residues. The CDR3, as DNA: TGTGCCAGCTCATTATCAGCCGGGACTGGAAACACCATATATTTT. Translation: CASSLSAGTGNTIYF.

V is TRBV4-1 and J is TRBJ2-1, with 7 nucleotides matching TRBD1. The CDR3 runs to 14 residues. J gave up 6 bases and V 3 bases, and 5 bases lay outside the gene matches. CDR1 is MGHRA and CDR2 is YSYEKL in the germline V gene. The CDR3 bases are TGCGCCAGCAGCCAGACAGGGCCCCGCAATGAGCAGTTCTTC. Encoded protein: CASSQTGPRNEQFF.

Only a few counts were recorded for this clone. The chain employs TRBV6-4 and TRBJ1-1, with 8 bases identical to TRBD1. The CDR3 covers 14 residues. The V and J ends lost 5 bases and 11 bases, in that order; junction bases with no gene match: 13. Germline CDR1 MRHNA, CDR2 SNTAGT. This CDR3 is CASSPPYGQGSAFF. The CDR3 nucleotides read TGTGCCAGCAGTCCCCCTTACGGACAGGGATCGGCTTTCTTT.

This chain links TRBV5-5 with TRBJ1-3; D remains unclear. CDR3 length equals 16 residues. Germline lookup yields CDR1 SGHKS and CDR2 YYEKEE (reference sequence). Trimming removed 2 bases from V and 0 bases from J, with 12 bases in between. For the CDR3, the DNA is TGTGCCAGCAGCTTAGGCCCGTTAAGCTCTGGAAACACCATATATTTT. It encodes CASSLGPLSSGNTIYF.

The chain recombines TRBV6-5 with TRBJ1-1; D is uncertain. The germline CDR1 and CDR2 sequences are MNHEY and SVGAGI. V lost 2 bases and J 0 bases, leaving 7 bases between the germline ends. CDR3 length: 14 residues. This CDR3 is CASSYPGLNTEAFF. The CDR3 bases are TGTGCCAGCAGTTACCCTGGACTGAACACTGAAGCTTTCTTT.

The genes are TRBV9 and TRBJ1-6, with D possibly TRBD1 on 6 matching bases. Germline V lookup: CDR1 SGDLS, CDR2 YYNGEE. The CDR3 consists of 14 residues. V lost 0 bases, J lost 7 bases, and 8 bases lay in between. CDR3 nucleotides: TGTGCCAGCAGCGTAGAAAGGGGGAATTCACCCCTCCACTTT. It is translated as CASSVERGNSPLHF.